These T cell receptor beta chains were read from a single sample in a study of blood T cell repertoires in COVID-19. The table came from immunoSEQ multiplex PCR; TCRdb's copy has only in-frame clones and leaves some out. The sample records approximately 260,000 clones, approximately 90% being singletons. The sequencing sample was made of peripheral blood. Receptors were obtained from a man in his sixties who had recovered from COVID-19. CDR3s include the opening cysteine and the closing phenylalanine or tryptophan. D genes are given only for firm matches. Rows may omit the clone size; those that give it use once, few, many or a size class.

CDR3 DNA	CDR3 protein	D gene	V gene	J gene	clone size
TGTGCCAGCAGTTTAGCAGGGAGTCAGCCCCAGCATTTT	CASSLAGSQPQHF	.	TRBV12-3/TRBV12-4	TRBJ1-5	.
TGTGCCAGCAGCGGAACGGACAGGGTCCATGAAAACCTGTTTTTT	CASSGTDRVHENLFF	TRBD1	TRBV5-5	TRBJ1-4	.
TGTGCCAGTAGCACAACCCGGGAACCGCCCCGGGATACGCAGTATTTT	CASSTTREPPRDTQYF	.	TRBV19	TRBJ2-3	.
TGCGCCAGCAGCTTGGAAGCTGCGCGGGGTAAAGAAAAACTGTTTTTT	CASSLEAARGKEKLFF	.	TRBV5-1	TRBJ1-4	.
TGTGCCACCAGTGATTTGACGGGACAGGGTCACGTCGGCACTGAAGCTTTCTTT	CATSDLTGQGHVGTEAFF	TRBD1	TRBV24-1	TRBJ1-1	.
TGCGCCAGCAGCCGCGGACAGAAACGACTTGCAACTAATGAAAAACTGTTTTTT	CASSRGQKRLATNEKLFF	.	TRBV4-1	TRBJ1-4	.
TGTGCCAGTAGTATTTCGGCAGGGCAGGGGCAGCCCCAGCATTTT	CASSISAGQGQPQHF	.	TRBV19	TRBJ1-5	.
TGTGCCAGCAGAGGTGGTCAGGCGAGCTCCTATAATTCACCCCTCCACTTT	CASRGGQASSYNSPLHF	.	TRBV2	TRBJ1-6	.
TGTGCCAGCTGGGACAGCATGAACACTGAAGCTTTCTTT	CASWDSMNTEAFF	TRBD1	TRBV28	TRBJ1-1	once
TGTGCCACCAGTGCTAAGGGAAGGGGGGGCCGAGTTAGGAATGAGCAGTTCTTC	CATSAKGRGGRVRNEQFF	.	TRBV24-1	TRBJ2-1	.
TGTGCCAGCAGCTGGCCAGGGGCCAACGTCCTGACTTTC	CASSWPGANVLTF	.	TRBV11-2	TRBJ2-6	.
TGTGCCAGCTCAGCGGGACAGGTGAACACCGGGGAGCTGTTTTTT	CASSAGQVNTGELFF	TRBD1	TRBV18	TRBJ2-2	.
TGTGCCAGCAGCCGCCCAGGGGCACTTTACTACGAGCAGTACTTC	CASSRPGALYYEQYF	.	TRBV3-1/TRBV3-2	TRBJ2-7	.
TGTGCCAGCAGTTACTCGAGGCACTCACAGCCCCAGCATTTT	CASSYSRHSQPQHF	.	TRBV6-2/TRBV6-3	TRBJ1-5	.
TGCGCCAGCAGCTTGGAGATCAACTTGAACACTGAAGCTTTCTTT	CASSLEINLNTEAFF	.	TRBV5-1	TRBJ1-1	.
TGTGCCAGCGGGGGGGGGATTCCGTTCGAGCAGTACTTC	CASGGGIPFEQYF	TRBD2	TRBV28	TRBJ2-7	.
TGTGCCAGCACTCCGGGACAGGGTTTTTATGGCTACACCTTC	CASTPGQGFYGYTF	TRBD1	TRBV6-6	TRBJ1-2	.
TGTGCCAGCAGCCCCGGGACTAGCGGGGTCAGTGAGCAGTTCTTC	CASSPGTSGVSEQFF	TRBD2	TRBV5-5	TRBJ2-1	.
TGTGCCAGCAGCTCGTTCTCTAATTATAATTCACCCCTCCACTTT	CASSSFSNYNSPLHF	.	TRBV7-9	TRBJ1-6	few
TGTGCCAGCATTCCACCGGGACAGGGGCGCGGAGCTTTCTTT	CASIPPGQGRGAFF	TRBD1	TRBV6-5	TRBJ1-1	few
TGCGCCAGCAGCTTGGTGGCAGGCCACGACTACGAGCAGTACTTC	CASSLVAGHDYEQYF	.	TRBV5-1	TRBJ2-7	.
TGTGCCACCGAGGTGGTCAATCAGCCCCAGCATTTT	CATEVVNQPQHF	.	TRBV28	TRBJ1-5	.
TGTGCCAGCAGTTCCCGGACAGGGGGCTCACCCCTCCACTTT	CASSSRTGGSPLHF	TRBD1	TRBV27	TRBJ1-6	few
TGTGCCACCAGTGAACGGTATAATTCACCCCTCCACTTT	CATSERYNSPLHF	.	TRBV24-1	TRBJ1-6	.
TGTGCCAGCAGCTTAGCGCTAGGCCAGCCCCAGCATTTT	CASSLALGQPQHF	.	TRBV7-6	TRBJ1-5	.
TGTGCCAGCAGCTTGGGGGGACAGGGGCCAATGAACACCGGGGAGCTGTTTTTT	CASSLGGQGPMNTGELFF	TRBD1	TRBV5-6	TRBJ2-2	.
TGTGCCAGCAGCCAAGACACTAGCGGGGGGGTAAATACGCAGTATTTT	CASSQDTSGGVNTQYF	TRBD2	TRBV3-1/TRBV3-2	TRBJ2-3	.
TGTGCCAGCAGCCGGGACAGCTCGTACCAAGAGACCCAGTACTTC	CASSRDSSYQETQYF	TRBD1	TRBV5-8	TRBJ2-5	.
TGTGCCACCGGGAGGGGTACAGATACGCAGTATTTT	CATGRGTDTQYF	TRBD2	TRBV24-1	TRBJ2-3	.
TGTGCCACCAGCAGAGACGTTCGAAAGGGGATCTCTGGAAACACCATATATTTT	CATSRDVRKGISGNTIYF	.	TRBV15	TRBJ1-3	.
TGTGCCAGCAGTTTCGACAGGGCACCTGGCTACACCTTC	CASSFDRAPGYTF	TRBD1	TRBV12-3/TRBV12-4	TRBJ1-2	.
TGTGCCATCACCTCCTCGGGGGGCGTAAACTATGGCTACACCTTC	CAITSSGGVNYGYTF	.	TRBV10-3	TRBJ1-2	.
TGTGCCAGCAGCCCCTCTTACGGCAGACAGTATTCCGGAAACACCATATATTTT	CASSPSYGRQYSGNTIYF	.	TRBV5-6	TRBJ1-3	.
TGTGCCAGCAGTGTCTTCCCCAGGACAGGGGTTAACTATGGCTACACCTTC	CASSVFPRTGVNYGYTF	TRBD1	TRBV6-2/TRBV6-3	TRBJ1-2	.
TGCGCCAGCAGCTACGGCAGGGGCAAGGTCACTGAAGCTTTCTTT	CASSYGRGKVTEAFF	.	TRBV5-1	TRBJ1-1	.
TGTGCCACCAGCAGAGATCAGGGAGGACGCTATAATTCACCCCTCCACTTT	CATSRDQGGRYNSPLHF	.	TRBV15	TRBJ1-6	.
TGTGCCAGTCATAGTCAGGGTGTGAACACTGAAGCTTTCTTT	CASHSQGVNTEAFF	.	TRBV2	TRBJ1-1	.
TGCAGTGCTAGTAATACGGGGGTAAGGCCCCAGCATTTT	CSASNTGVRPQHF	.	TRBV20-1	TRBJ1-5	.
TGTGCCAGTGGAGGGGAGGAGGGCTACACCTTC	CASGGEEGYTF	.	TRBV19	TRBJ1-2	.
TGTGCCAGCAGCTTAGGCGGGGGGGCCGAAGATACGCAGTATTTT	CASSLGGGAEDTQYF	TRBD2	TRBV13	TRBJ2-3	.
TGTGCCAGCAGCGTCGAGGCCACGGCAGAGACCCAGTACTTC	CASSVEATAETQYF	.	TRBV9	TRBJ2-5	.
TGTGCCACCAGTGATCCGACTACAGGGGGCGGCGAGCAGTACTTC	CATSDPTTGGGEQYF	TRBD1	TRBV24-1	TRBJ2-7	.
TGTGCCAGCAGAGGGACAGGAGGATCCTACGAGCAGTACTTC	CASRGTGGSYEQYF	TRBD1	TRBV28	TRBJ2-7	few
TGTGCCAGTAAGCGGGACGTCGCGACTGAAGCTTTCTTT	CASKRDVATEAFF	.	TRBV2	TRBJ1-1	.
TGTGCCAGCTCAGCGGGTCAGGAGGCTGATGGCTACACCTTC	CASSAGQEADGYTF	.	TRBV18	TRBJ1-2	.
TGTGCCAGTAGTATTCCCGGGTTCTACTCTGGAAACACCATATATTTT	CASSIPGFYSGNTIYF	.	TRBV19	TRBJ1-3	.
TGTGCCAGCAGCTTGCTAATGCGGGAAGCTTTCTTT	CASSLLMREAFF	.	TRBV5-5	TRBJ1-1	once
TGTGCCATCAGTGGCAGACCCCAAGGGGAACTGTTTTTT	CAISGRPQGELFF	.	TRBV10-3	TRBJ1-4	.
TGTGCCAGCAGCTCTAGCGTCAACTCCTACGAGCAGTACTTC	CASSSSVNSYEQYF	.	TRBV7-2	TRBJ2-7	.
TGCGCCAGCAGCCAAGTAGGCAGGGCCACGACTGAAGCTTTCTTT	CASSQVGRATTEAFF	.	TRBV4-1	TRBJ1-1	.
TGTGCCAGCTCCGAGAGCCGGGGGACAGCTCAAGAGACCCAGTACTTC	CASSESRGTAQETQYF	.	TRBV13	TRBJ2-5	.